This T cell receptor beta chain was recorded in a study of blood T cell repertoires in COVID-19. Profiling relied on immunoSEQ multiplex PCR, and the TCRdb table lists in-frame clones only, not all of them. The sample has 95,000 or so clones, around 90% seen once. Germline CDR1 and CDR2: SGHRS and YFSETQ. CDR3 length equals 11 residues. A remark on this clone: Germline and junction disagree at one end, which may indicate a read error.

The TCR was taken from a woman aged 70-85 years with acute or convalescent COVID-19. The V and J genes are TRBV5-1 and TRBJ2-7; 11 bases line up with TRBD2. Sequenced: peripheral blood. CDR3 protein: CASSSRLAGSF. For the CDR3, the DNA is TGCGCCAGCAGCTCTCGACTAGCGGGAAGCTTC.